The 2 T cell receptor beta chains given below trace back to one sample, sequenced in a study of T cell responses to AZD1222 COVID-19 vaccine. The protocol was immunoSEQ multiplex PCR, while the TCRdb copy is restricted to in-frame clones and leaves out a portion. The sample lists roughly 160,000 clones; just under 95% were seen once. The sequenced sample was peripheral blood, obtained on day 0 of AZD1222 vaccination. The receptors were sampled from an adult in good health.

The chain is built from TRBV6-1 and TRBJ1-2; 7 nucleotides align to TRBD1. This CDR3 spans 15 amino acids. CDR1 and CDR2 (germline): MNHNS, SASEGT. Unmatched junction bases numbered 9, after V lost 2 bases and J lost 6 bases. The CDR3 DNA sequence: TGTGCCAGCAGTGAACAGGGGGGTCGTGGAAATGGCTACACCTTC. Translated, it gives CASSEQGGRGNGYTF.

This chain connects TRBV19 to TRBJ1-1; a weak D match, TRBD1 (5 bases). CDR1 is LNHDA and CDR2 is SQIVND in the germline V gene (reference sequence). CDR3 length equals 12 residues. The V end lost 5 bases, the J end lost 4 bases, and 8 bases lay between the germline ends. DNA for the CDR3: TGTGCCAGTAGTGGGGGAGTCACTGAAGCTTTCTTT. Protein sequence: CASSGGVTEAFF.